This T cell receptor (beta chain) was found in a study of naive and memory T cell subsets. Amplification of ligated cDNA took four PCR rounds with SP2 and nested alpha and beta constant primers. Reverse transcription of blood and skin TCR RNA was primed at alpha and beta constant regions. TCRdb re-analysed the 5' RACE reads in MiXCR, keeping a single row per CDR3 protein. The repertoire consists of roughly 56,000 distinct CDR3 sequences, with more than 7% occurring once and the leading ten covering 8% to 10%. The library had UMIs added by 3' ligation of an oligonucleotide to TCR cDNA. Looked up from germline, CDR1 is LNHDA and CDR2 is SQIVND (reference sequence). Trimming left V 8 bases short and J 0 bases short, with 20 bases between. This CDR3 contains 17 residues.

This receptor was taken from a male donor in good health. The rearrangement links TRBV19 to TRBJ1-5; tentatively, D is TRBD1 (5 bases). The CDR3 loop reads CASDSGLQGYSNQPQHF. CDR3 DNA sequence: TGTGCCAGTGACTCGGGCCTCCAGGGTTATAGCAATCAGCCCCAGCATTTT.